Listed below are T cell receptor beta chains from one sample, sequenced in a study of blood T cell repertoires in COVID-19. TCRdb keeps only in-frame clones here, not all; method: immunoSEQ multiplex PCR. The profile shows about 350,000 clones, roughly nine tenths of them singletons. The sample consisted of PBMCs or T cells enriched from blood (not recorded which). These receptors all come from a woman aged 25 to 39 who had recovered from COVID-19. Each CDR3 is given with its conserved first and last residue. A D gene is named only where the DNA matches it firmly. Size is omitted from some rows. Given values are once, few, many or a class for expanded clones.

few,TRBJ2-2,16,TRBD1,TRBV4-1,CASSQMGQIGAGELFF,TGCGCCAGCAGCCAAATGGGACAGATTGGGGCCGGGGAGCTGTTTTTT
-,TRBJ2-1,14,-,TRBV3-1/TRBV3-2,CASSQEPLVGEQFF,TGTGCCAGCAGCCAAGAACCTCTAGTAGGTGAGCAGTTCTTC
-,TRBJ1-1,17,TRBD1,TRBV2,CASSGGLTGGLDTEAFF,TGTGCCAGCAGTGGGGGTCTCACAGGGGGATTGGACACTGAAGCTTTCTTT
-,TRBJ1-5,14,-,TRBV25-1,CASSDWRSNQPQHF,TGTGCCAGCAGTGATTGGCGGAGCAATCAGCCCCAGCATTTT
-,TRBJ2-2,14,-,TRBV24-1,CATGRGQNTGELFF,TGTGCCACCGGAAGGGGACAAAACACCGGGGAGCTGTTTTTT
-,TRBJ2-1,12,-,TRBV18,CASSLSTNEQFF,TGTGCCAGCTCTTTGAGCACCAATGAGCAGTTCTTC
-,TRBJ2-7,17,TRBD2,TRBV19,CASSMDRRTSYSYEQYF,TGTGCCAGTAGTATGGATCGTCGGACTAGCTATTCCTACGAGCAGTACTTC
-,TRBJ2-7,15,-,TRBV28,CASSLRQVKSYEQYF,TGTGCCAGCAGTTTAAGACAGGTTAAATCCTACGAGCAGTACTTC
-,TRBJ2-2,16,TRBD2,TRBV5-1,CASSLTSGSNTGELFF,TGCGCCAGCAGCCTCACTAGCGGGTCGAACACCGGGGAGCTGTTTTTT
-,TRBJ1-6,15,-,TRBV3-1/TRBV3-2,CASRNNGMQHSPLHF,TGTGCCAGCAGAAATAACGGGATGCAACATTCACCCCTCCACTTT
-,TRBJ1-1,13,-,TRBV18,CASSPGAVVEAFF,TGTGCCAGCTCACCAGGCGCGGTAGTTGAAGCTTTCTTT
-,TRBJ1-5,17,-,TRBV13,CASSLGRGAFGNQPQHF,TGTGCCAGCAGCTTGGGGAGGGGGGCGTTTGGCAATCAGCCCCAGCATTTT
-,TRBJ1-1,11,-,TRBV10-2,CASTDFTEAFF,TGCGCCAGCACGGACTTCACTGAAGCTTTCTTT
-,TRBJ1-1,14,-,TRBV18,CASSLAGQNTEAFF,TGTGCCAGCTCACTAGCGGGACAGAACACTGAAGCTTTCTTT
-,TRBJ1-1,13,-,TRBV18,CASSRGKNTEAFF,TGTGCCAGCTCAAGGGGAAAGAACACTGAAGCTTTCTTT
-,TRBJ2-2,15,-,TRBV7-9,CASSLGAAGSGELFF,TGTGCCAGCAGCTTAGGGGCCGCAGGGTCCGGGGAGCTGTTTTTT
-,TRBJ2-1,17,TRBD2,TRBV7-2,CASSPLVQAGGYNEQFF,TGTGCCAGCAGCCCCCTCGTGCAGGCGGGGGGCTACAATGAGCAGTTCTTC
-,TRBJ2-1,13,TRBD1,TRBV12-3/TRBV12-4,CASRDRTYNEQFF,TGTGCCAGCCGGGACAGAACATACAATGAGCAGTTCTTC
-,TRBJ1-1,11,-,TRBV30,CAGGRNTEAFF,TGTGCCGGGGGGCGGAACACTGAAGCTTTCTTT
-,TRBJ1-3,14,TRBD1,TRBV28,CATRTGSRGNTIYF,TGTGCCACCCGGACAGGCTCCCGTGGAAACACCATATATTTT
-,TRBJ2-7,17,-,TRBV4-1,CASSQESGVRGIYEQYF,TGCGCCAGCAGCCAAGAAAGCGGGGTAAGGGGGATCTACGAGCAGTACTTC
-,TRBJ1-5,16,-,TRBV7-8,CASSNPGGGAGQPQHF,TGTGCCAGCAGCAACCCCGGCGGAGGGGCGGGTCAGCCCCAGCATTTT
-,TRBJ2-5,14,TRBD2,TRBV5-4,CASSSSGGWETQYF,TGTGCCAGCAGCTCCTCCGGGGGGTGGGAGACCCAGTACTTC
-,TRBJ1-2,12,-,TRBV5-1,CASTSGSYGYTF,TGCGCCAGCACCTCGGGGAGCTATGGCTACACCTTC
-,TRBJ1-4,14,-,TRBV2,CASRQGSTNEKLFF,TGTGCCAGCAGACAGGGATCAACTAATGAAAAACTGTTTTTT
-,TRBJ2-3,17,-,TRBV28,CASSPRWAGPRTDTQYF,TGTGCCAGCAGCCCGCGTTGGGCGGGGCCCCGCACAGATACGCAGTATTTT
once,TRBJ2-7,14,TRBD1,TRBV3-1/TRBV3-2,CASSPGQGAGEQYF,TGTGCCAGCAGCCCAGGACAGGGGGCAGGGGAGCAGTACTTC
-,TRBJ1-1,17,-,TRBV4-2,CASSQSAGGGMNTEAFF,TGTGCCAGCAGCCAAAGCGCGGGGGGCGGGATGAACACTGAAGCTTTCTTT
-,TRBJ1-5,13,TRBD1,TRBV29-1,CSAGTGLGQPQHF,TGCAGCGCCGGGACAGGGCTTGGTCAGCCCCAGCATTTT
-,TRBJ1-3,12,-,TRBV12-3/TRBV12-4,CASSKSINTIYF,TGTGCCAGCAGCAAGAGCATAAACACCATATATTTT
-,TRBJ2-3,14,TRBD1,TRBV24-1,CATSRTGGTDTQYF,TGTGCCACCAGTAGGACAGGGGGCACAGATACGCAGTATTTT
-,TRBJ2-5,12,-,TRBV11-2,CASSLLQETQYF,TGTGCCAGCAGCTTGTTACAAGAGACCCAGTACTTC
-,TRBJ2-2,14,TRBD2,TRBV29-1,CSVVAGGNTGELFF,TGCAGCGTTGTAGCGGGGGGAAACACCGGGGAGCTGTTTTTT
-,TRBJ2-5,17,TRBD1,TRBV11-2,CASSSTIGQGYQETQYF,TGTGCCAGCAGCTCCACAATCGGACAGGGGTACCAAGAGACCCAGTACTTC
-,TRBJ1-1,14,TRBD1,TRBV6-5,CAIMDRARPTEAFF,TGTGCCATCATGGACAGGGCGAGACCCACTGAAGCTTTCTTT
-,TRBJ2-1,13,TRBD2,TRBV28,CASSPRTSGEQFF,TGTGCCAGCAGTCCCAGGACTAGCGGCGAGCAGTTCTTC
-,TRBJ1-4,13,-,TRBV19,CASSSQPDEKLFF,TGTGCCAGTAGTTCTCAACCAGATGAAAAACTGTTTTTT
few,TRBJ2-7,11,TRBD2,TRBV30,CAWGLALEQYF,TGTGCCTGGGGACTAGCTCTCGAGCAGTACTTC
-,TRBJ2-2,16,TRBD1,TRBV6-5,CASSYSGDRLAGELFF,TGTGCCAGCAGTTACTCCGGGGACAGGCTTGCCGGGGAGCTGTTTTTT
-,TRBJ2-6,15,-,TRBV3-1/TRBV3-2,CASSQDRSGANVLTF,TGTGCCAGCAGCCAAGACAGGTCTGGGGCCAACGTCCTGACTTTC
-,TRBJ2-7,13,-,TRBV12-3/TRBV12-4,CASTPGNAYEQYF,TGTGCCAGCACCCCAGGGAATGCATACGAGCAGTACTTC
-,TRBJ2-3,18,TRBD2,TRBV9,CASSVGTSGGARTDTQYF,TGTGCCAGCAGCGTCGGGACTAGCGGGGGCGCCCGCACAGATACGCAGTATTTT
-,TRBJ1-6,15,TRBD1,TRBV3-1/TRBV3-2,CASSQTTGSSSPLHF,TGTGCCAGCAGCCAGACGACAGGGAGTAGTTCACCCCTCCACTTT
-,TRBJ1-2,12,-,TRBV3-1/TRBV3-2,CASSQEGRGYTF,TGTGCCAGCAGCCAAGAGGGGAGAGGCTACACCTTC
-,TRBJ2-2,16,TRBD1,TRBV5-1,CASSLLKGAQTGELFF,TGCGCCAGCAGCTTGTTGAAGGGGGCGCAGACCGGGGAGCTGTTTTTT
-,TRBJ1-1,14,TRBD1,TRBV3-1/TRBV3-2,CASSQRDRGTEAFF,TGTGCCAGCAGCCAGCGAGACAGGGGCACTGAAGCTTTCTTT
-,TRBJ2-5,13,-,TRBV19,CASSPNREETQYF,TGTGCCAGTAGTCCCAACAGGGAAGAGACCCAGTACTTC
-,TRBJ2-7,12,-,TRBV5-6,CASSLLDYEQYF,TGTGCCAGCAGCTTGTTAGACTACGAGCAGTACTTC
-,TRBJ1-5,14,-,TRBV27,CASSLYTAQGPQHF,TGTGCCAGCAGTCTTTACACGGCGCAGGGGCCCCAGCATTTT
-,TRBJ2-2,13,-,TRBV7-9,CASSPLVTGELFF,TGTGCCAGCAGCCCACTAGTCACCGGGGAGCTGTTTTTT
-,TRBJ1-5,15,-,TRBV19,CASSVPGGRNQPQHF,TGTGCCAGTAGTGTCCCCGGTGGGCGCAATCAGCCCCAGCATTTT